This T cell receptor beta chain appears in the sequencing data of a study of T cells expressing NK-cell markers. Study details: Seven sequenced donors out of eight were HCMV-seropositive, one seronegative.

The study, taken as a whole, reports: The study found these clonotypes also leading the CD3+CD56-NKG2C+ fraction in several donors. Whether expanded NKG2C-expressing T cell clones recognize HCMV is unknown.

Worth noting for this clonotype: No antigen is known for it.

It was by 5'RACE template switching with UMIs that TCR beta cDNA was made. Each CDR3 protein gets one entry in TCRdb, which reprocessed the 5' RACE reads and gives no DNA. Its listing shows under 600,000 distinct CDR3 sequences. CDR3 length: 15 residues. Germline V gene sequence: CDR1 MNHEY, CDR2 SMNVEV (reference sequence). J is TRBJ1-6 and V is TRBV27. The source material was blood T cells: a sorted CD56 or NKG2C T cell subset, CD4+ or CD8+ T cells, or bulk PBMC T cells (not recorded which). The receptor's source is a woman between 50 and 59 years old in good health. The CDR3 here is CASSRWTGGRSPLHF.